This T cell receptor beta chain was sequenced during a study of T cell repertoires in cytomegalovirus infection. Overall study context: Indications of both CMV infection and matching HLA type were provided by public TCR beta signatures.

Note on this clonotype: The antigen is unknown.

Findings and caveats of the study: CMV carriers having the relevant HLA were flagged by cumulative public TCR beta family frequency.

This CDR3 contains 13 residues. CDR1 is SGHTA, CDR2 FQGNSA, per germline. The V and J ends lost 2 bases and 5 bases respectively, with 9 bases between them. MiXCR was run by TCRdb on the reads, yielding one entry per CDR3 protein. The sample comprises a few hundred thousand distinct CDR3 sequences, 40% of which are singletons, and 48% rests with the top ten. This specimen consisted of cultured PBMCs, obtained from culture after CMV antigen stimulation. The TCR was taken from a human donor in good health (CMV status not recorded). Some clones in this sample may be carry-over from other donors' samples. The J gene is TRBJ2-5, the V gene TRBV7-2; no clear D gene. The CDR3 sequence is CASSLSLPETQYF. In DNA, the CDR3 is TGTGCCAGCAGCTTATCCCTGCCCGAGACCCAGTACTTC.